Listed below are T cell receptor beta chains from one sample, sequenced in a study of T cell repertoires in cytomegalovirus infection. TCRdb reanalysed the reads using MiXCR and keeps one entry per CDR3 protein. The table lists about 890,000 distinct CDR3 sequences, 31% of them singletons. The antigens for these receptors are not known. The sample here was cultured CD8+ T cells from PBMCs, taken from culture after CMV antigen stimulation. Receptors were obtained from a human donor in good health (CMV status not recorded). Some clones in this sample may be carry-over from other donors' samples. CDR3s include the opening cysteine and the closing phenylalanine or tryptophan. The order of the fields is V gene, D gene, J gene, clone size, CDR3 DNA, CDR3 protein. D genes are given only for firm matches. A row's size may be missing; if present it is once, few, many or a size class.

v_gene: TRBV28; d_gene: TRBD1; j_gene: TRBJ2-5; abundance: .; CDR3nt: TGTGCCAGCAGTTTGACAGGGGTTCAGGGAGAGACCCAGTACTTC; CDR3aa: CASSLTGVQGETQYF
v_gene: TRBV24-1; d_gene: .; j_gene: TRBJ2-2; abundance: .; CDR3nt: TGTGCCACCAGTGATCATGCCAGGGTCAACACCGGGGAGCTGTTTTTT; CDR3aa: CATSDHARVNTGELFF
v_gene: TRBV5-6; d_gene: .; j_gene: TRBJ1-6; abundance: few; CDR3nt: TGTGCCAGCACCCCAAGTGGAACCAATTCACCCCTCCACTTT; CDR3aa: CASTPSGTNSPLHF
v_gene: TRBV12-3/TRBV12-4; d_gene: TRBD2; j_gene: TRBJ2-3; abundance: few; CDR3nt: TGTGCCAGCAGTTCCTCCGGGACTAGAGCCACAGATACGCAGTATTTT; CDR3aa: CASSSSGTRATDTQYF
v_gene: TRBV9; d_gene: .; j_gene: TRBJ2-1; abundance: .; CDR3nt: TGTGCCAGCAGCGAGATTGGGACGGTCAGCTCCTACAATGAGCAGTTCTTC; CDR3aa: CASSEIGTVSSYNEQFF
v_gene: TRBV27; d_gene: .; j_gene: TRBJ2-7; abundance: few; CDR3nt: TGTGCCAGCAGTTTAAGCAGGGACGGGCTCGAGCAGTACTTC; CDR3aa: CASSLSRDGLEQYF
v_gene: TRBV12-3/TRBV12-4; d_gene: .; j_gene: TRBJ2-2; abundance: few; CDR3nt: TGTGCCAGCAGCCGACCCGGCGGGGAGCTGTTTTTT; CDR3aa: CASSRPGGELFF
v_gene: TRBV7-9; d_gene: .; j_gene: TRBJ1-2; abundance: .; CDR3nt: TGTGCCAGCAGTTTGAGTCCGGAACTTGAGCGATATGGCTACACCTTC; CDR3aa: CASSLSPELERYGYTF
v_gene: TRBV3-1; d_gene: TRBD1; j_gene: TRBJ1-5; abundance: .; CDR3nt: TGTGCCAGCAGCGACTCGATGTTACAGGGGGATCAGCCCCAGCATTTT; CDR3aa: CASSDSMLQGDQPQHF
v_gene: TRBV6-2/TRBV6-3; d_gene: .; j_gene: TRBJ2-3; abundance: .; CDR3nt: TGTGCCAGCAGTTACTCGCCCAATGCCCCCATAGCCCCCACAGATACGCAGTATTTT; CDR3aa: CASSYSPNAPIAPTDTQYF
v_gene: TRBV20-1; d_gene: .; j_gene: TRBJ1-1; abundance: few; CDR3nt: TGCAGTGCTAGAGAACGACCGGGACTCCGAGAAGAGACTGAAGCTTTCTTT; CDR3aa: CSARERPGLREETEAFF
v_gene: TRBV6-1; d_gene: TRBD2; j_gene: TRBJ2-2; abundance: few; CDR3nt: TGTGCCAGCAGTTTAGGCCTAGCGGGGCTCACGAAAACCGGGGAGCTGTTTTTT; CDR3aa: CASSLGLAGLTKTGELFF
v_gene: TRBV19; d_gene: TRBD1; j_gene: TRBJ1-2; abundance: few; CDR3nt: TGTGCCAGTAGCCCCGGACAGGTTGGTGACTATGGCTACACCTTC; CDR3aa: CASSPGQVGDYGYTF
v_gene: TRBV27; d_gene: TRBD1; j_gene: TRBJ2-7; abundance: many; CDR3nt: TGTGCCAGCAGCTACGGACAGGGCGGCTACTACGAGCAGTACTTC; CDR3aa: CASSYGQGGYYEQYF
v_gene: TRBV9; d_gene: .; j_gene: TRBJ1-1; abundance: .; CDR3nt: TGTGCCAGCAGCGTTCCGGGACCAGGGGACACTGAAGCTTTCTTT; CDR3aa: CASSVPGPGDTEAFF
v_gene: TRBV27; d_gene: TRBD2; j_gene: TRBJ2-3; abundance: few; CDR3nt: TGTGCCAGCAGTTTCAACAAAAAGAAGGAACTAGCGGGGGCCCCAGATACGCAGTATTTT; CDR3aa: CASSFNKKKELAGAPDTQYF
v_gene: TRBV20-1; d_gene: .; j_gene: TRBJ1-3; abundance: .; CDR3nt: TGCAGTGCTAGAGATCGTACAGGGACGAATGGAGGATCTGGAAACACCATATATTTT; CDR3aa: CSARDRTGTNGGSGNTIYF
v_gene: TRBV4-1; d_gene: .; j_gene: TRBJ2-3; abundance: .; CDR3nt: TGCGCCAGCAGCCAAGACGGGGCAGACATCACAGATACGCAGTATTTT; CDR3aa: CASSQDGADITDTQYF
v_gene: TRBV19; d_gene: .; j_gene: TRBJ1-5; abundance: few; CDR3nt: TGTGCCAGTAGCTTATCAGAGGTTTTGGTGCCCCAGCATTTT; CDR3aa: CASSLSEVLVPQHF
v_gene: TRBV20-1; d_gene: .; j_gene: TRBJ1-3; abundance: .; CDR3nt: TGCAGTGCTAGAGATGGGATGATCACTGGAAACACCATATATTTT; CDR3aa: CSARDGMITGNTIYF
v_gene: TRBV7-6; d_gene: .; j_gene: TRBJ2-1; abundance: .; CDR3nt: TGTGCCAGCAGCCTGGGGGTACAGGAGGGGGGCGGCTACAATGAGCAGTCCTTC; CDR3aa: CASSLGVQEGGGYNEQSF
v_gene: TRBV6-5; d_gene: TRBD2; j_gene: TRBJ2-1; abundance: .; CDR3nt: TGTGCCAGCAGTTACTCTTCCGGGACTACCTACAATGAGCAGTTCTTC; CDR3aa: CASSYSSGTTYNEQFF
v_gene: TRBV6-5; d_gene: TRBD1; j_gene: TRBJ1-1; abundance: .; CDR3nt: TGTGCCAGCAGTTACTCGACAGGGGAGGACACTGAAGCTTTCTTT; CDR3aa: CASSYSTGEDTEAFF
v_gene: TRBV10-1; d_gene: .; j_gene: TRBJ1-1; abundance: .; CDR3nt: TGCGCCAGCAGTGATCTAGGCAACCCGAACACTGAAGCTTTCTTT; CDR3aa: CASSDLGNPNTEAFF
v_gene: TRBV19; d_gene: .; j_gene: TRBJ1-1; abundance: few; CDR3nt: TGTGCCAGTAGTATTTCAGGGGATACTGAAGCTTTCTTT; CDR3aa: CASSISGDTEAFF
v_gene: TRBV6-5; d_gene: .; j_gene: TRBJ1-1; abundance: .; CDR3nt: TGTGCCAGCAGTTACTCGATCCCGGCGGGCCGGGGCACTGAAGCTTTCTTT; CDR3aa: CASSYSIPAGRGTEAFF
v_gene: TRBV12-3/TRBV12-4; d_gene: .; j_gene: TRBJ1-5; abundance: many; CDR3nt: TGTGCCAGCAGTCCCCCTGGGAGTTCCAATCAGCCCCAGCATTTT; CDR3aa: CASSPPGSSNQPQHF
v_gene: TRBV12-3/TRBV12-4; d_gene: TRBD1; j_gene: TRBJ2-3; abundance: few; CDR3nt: TGTGCCAGCAGTTTTCAGACAGGGGGCCCAGATACGCAGTATTTT; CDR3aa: CASSFQTGGPDTQYF
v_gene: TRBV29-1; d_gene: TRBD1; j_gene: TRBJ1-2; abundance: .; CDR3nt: TGCAGCGTAGAGGGGACAGGGGATGGCTACACCTTC; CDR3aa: CSVEGTGDGYTF
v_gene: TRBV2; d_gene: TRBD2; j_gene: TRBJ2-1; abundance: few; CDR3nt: TGTGCTAGACAAACTTTGACTAGCGGGTCGTACAATGAGCAGTTCTTC; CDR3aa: CARQTLTSGSYNEQFF
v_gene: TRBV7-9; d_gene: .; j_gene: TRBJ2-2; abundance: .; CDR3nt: TGTGCCAACAGCTTTTCAGAAATGAACACCGGGGAGCTGTTTTTT; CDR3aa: CANSFSEMNTGELFF
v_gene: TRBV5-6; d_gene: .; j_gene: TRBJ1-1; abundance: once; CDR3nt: TGTGCCAGCAGCTTGGACGGCTTTAGGGTTCCTGAAGCTTTCTTT; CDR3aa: CASSLDGFRVPEAFF
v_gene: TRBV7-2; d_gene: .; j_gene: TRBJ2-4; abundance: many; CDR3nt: TGTGCCAGCAGCTTATACGGCGCAAGGACACTAGCCAAAAACATTCAGTACTTC; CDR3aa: CASSLYGARTLAKNIQYF
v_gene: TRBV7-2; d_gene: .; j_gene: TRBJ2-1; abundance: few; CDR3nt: TGTGCCAGCAGCTTAAACCCCACTGCCTACACGGACAATGAGCAGTTCTTC; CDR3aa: CASSLNPTAYTDNEQFF
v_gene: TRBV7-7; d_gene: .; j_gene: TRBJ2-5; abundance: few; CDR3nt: TGTGCTAGCAGCTTAGGGGCAGGGGAGGGAGAGACCCAGTACTTC; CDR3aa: CASSLGAGEGETQYF
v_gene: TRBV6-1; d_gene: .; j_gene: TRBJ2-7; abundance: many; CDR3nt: TGTGCCAGCAGTGGGAACACCTACCCCTACGAGCAGTACTTC; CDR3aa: CASSGNTYPYEQYF
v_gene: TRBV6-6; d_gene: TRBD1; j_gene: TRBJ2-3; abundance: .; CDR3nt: TGTGCCACGGGACAGCAAATTAGCACAGATACGCAGTATTTT; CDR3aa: CATGQQISTDTQYF
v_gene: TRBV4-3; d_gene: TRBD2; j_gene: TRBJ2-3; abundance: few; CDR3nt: TGCGCCAGCAGCCCCCGGTGGGGAGGGGCAGATACGCAGTATTTT; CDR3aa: CASSPRWGGADTQYF
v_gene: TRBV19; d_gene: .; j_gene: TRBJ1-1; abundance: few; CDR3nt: TGTGCCAGTAGTATAGAGGGGCGGGGGGCGACTGAAGCTTTCTTT; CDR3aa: CASSIEGRGATEAFF
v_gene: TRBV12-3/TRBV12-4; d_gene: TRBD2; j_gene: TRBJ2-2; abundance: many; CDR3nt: TGTGCCAGCAGCCCCGGACTAGCGGGGGTCCGGAACACCGGGGAGCTGTTTTTT; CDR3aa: CASSPGLAGVRNTGELFF
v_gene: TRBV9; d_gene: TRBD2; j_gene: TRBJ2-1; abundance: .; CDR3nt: TGTGCCAGCAGTCCTCCCCCGGGACTAGCATCCTACAATGAGCAGTTCTTC; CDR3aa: CASSPPPGLASYNEQFF
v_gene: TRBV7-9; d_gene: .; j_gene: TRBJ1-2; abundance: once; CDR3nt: TGTGCCAGCAGCTTTTGGCAGGACTCGACTAACTATGGCTACACCTTC; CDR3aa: CASSFWQDSTNYGYTF
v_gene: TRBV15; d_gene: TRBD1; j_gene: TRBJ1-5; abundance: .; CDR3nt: TGTGCCACCAGCAGATCGACAGGGGGCTTCAATCAGCCCCAGCATTTT; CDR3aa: CATSRSTGGFNQPQHF
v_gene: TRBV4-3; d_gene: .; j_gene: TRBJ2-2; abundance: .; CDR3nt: TGCGCCAGCAGCCCTAGTCTAGACGCGAACACCGGGGAGCTGTTTTTT; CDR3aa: CASSPSLDANTGELFF
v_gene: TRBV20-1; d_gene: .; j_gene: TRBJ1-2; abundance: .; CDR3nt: TGCAGTGCTAGTAGTAACAGGCACTATGGCTACACCTTC; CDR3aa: CSASSNRHYGYTF
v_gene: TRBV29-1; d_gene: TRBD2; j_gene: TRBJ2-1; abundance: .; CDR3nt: TGCAGCGTTGAATTGGTAGCGGGGGGCTCCTACAATGAGCAGTTCTTC; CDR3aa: CSVELVAGGSYNEQFF
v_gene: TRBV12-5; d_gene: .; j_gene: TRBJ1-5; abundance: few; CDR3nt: TGTGCTAGTGGTTTGGTGAGAACGGAGCCGGATCAGCCCCAGCATTTT; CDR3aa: CASGLVRTEPDQPQHF
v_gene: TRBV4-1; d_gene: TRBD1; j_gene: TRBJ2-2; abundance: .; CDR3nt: TGCGCCAGCAGCCATGGCCGGGACAGGGTGCGCGGGGAGCTGTTTTTT; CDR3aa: CASSHGRDRVRGELFF
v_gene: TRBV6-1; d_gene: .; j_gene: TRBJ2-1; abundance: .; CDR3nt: TGTGCCAGCACAACTCTGGGCAACAATGAGCAGTTCTTC; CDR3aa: CASTTLGNNEQFF
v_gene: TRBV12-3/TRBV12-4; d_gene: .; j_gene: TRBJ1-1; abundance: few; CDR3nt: TGTGCCAGCAGTTTCCCAGGGGAGACTGAAGCTTTCTTT; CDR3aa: CASSFPGETEAFF
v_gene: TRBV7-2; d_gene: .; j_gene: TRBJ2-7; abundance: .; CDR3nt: TGTGCCAGCAGCCATAGGCCCGGGACACGGTCCTACGAGCAGTACTTC; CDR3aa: CASSHRPGTRSYEQYF
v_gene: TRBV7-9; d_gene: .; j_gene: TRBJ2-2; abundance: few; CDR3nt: TGTGCCAGCAGCTCAACGGACAGGGAGGGCACCGGGGAGCTGTTTTTT; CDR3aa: CASSSTDREGTGELFF